A selection of T cell receptor beta chains follows, all from one sample in a study of cytomegalovirus exposure and HLA in healthy donors. TCRdb's table, derived via immunoSEQ multiplex PCR, lists solely in-frame clones and lacks some. The table has more than 90,000 clones, 80% to 85% seen once; the top ten hold roughly 4%. Input material: PBMCs. Source of these receptors: a woman in her 70s in good health and CMV-seropositive. Each CDR3 is given with its conserved first and last residue.

CDR3 length	V gene	J gene	CDR3 protein
16	TRBV7-9	TRBJ2-2	CASSLNPIHQAGELFF
13	TRBV18	TRBJ2-1	CASSPPSGNEQFF
14	TRBV7-2	TRBJ2-5	CASSFSGLQETQYF
16	TRBV5-1	TRBJ2-1	CASSLAHSGQYNEQFF
15	TRBV11-3	TRBJ2-3	CASSRAAKSTDTQYF
16	TRBV7-9	TRBJ2-3	CASSALSGRGTDTQYF
14	TRBV19	TRBJ1-1	CASSISIDRTEAFF
14	TRBV21-1	-	CASSPRGQGYEQYF
15	TRBV14	TRBJ2-1	CASSVLAVSYNEQFF
15	TRBV7-2	TRBJ2-1	CASVPGGSPYNEQFF
13	TRBV5-4	TRBJ2-5	CASRGDIQETQYF
13	TRBV6-6	TRBJ1-2	CASIRTGREGYTF
16	TRBV18	TRBJ1-4	CASSPVTGTFNEKLFF
17	TRBV28	TRBJ2-2	CASSLWSLAGGPGELFF
16	TRBV7-6	TRBJ2-5	CASSLGPGQRGETQYF
16	TRBV9	TRBJ2-3	CASSIGTSGRTDTQYF
15	TRBV5-6	-	CASRLRGTGAGELFF
17	TRBV28	TRBJ1-5	CASSLGQGGYWHQPQHF
14	TRBV19	TRBJ1-2	CASRSGTGNYGYTF
19	TRBV4-2	TRBJ2-1	CASSQERRQGSPSYNEQFF
16	TRBV5-4	TRBJ2-1	CASSYGGLAGVGEQFF
16	TRBV14	TRBJ2-5	CASSQDWGRIRETQYF
15	TRBV28	TRBJ2-7	CASSSLNRGQGEQYF
13	TRBV30	TRBJ1-1	CAWSEGDGTEAFF
15	TRBV18	TRBJ2-1	CASSTGLAGINEQFF
17	TRBV10-3	TRBJ2-7	CAISGREGPLEPYEQYF
15	TRBV5-3	TRBJ2-7	CARSPSGRANYEQYF
15	TRBV10-3	TRBJ1-4	CAISPRAGADEKLFF
15	TRBV27	TRBJ2-1	CASSFTGTGVNEQFF
12	TRBV4-3	TRBJ2-1	CASSSRFNEQFF
14	TRBV9	TRBJ2-4	CASSVSSGGNIQYF
12	TRBV5-1	TRBJ2-3	CASSYPMDTQYF
12	TRBV28	TRBJ2-1	CASSLEGLATVF
15	TRBV28	TRBJ1-4	CASSLGTGVEEKLFF
16	TRBV4-1	TRBJ1-3	CASSQGRLPSGNTIYF
16	TRBV6-6	TRBJ2-1	CASSYSETSAPNEQFF
14	TRBV10-3	TRBJ2-2	CAISVRSDTGELFF
15	TRBV7-9	TRBJ2-7	CASSQTGTNPYEQYF
17	TRBV19	TRBJ2-4	CASSVQRTALPKNIQYF
15	TRBV19	TRBJ1-5	CASSTGQYSNQPQHF
17	TRBV18	TRBJ2-3	CASSPDGTSGRAYTQYF
15	TRBV2	TRBJ2-4	CASSGQGLRKNIQYF
15	TRBV7-7	TRBJ2-1	CASSLGEGVRNEQFF
15	TRBV11-2	-	CASSLLPGQNYEQYF
15	TRBV7-2	TRBJ1-2	CASSSRTGAFYGYTF
14	TRBV18	TRBJ2-1	CASSLAGGYNEQFF
13	TRBV6-5	TRBJ2-2	CASSSLNTGELFF
15	TRBV6-5	TRBJ2-1	CASSYPGRGYNEQFF
16	TRBV19	TRBJ2-3	CASSIISGWGTDTQYF
14	TRBV2	TRBJ2-5	CASSPGTGKETQYF
15	TRBV27	TRBJ1-5	CASTWREFSNQPQHF
14	TRBV5-6	TRBJ1-1	CASSLWGLNTEAFF
15	TRBV5-1	TRBJ2-1	CASSFLREGHNEQFF
15	TRBV4-2	TRBJ1-2	CASSQLTDSLLGYTF